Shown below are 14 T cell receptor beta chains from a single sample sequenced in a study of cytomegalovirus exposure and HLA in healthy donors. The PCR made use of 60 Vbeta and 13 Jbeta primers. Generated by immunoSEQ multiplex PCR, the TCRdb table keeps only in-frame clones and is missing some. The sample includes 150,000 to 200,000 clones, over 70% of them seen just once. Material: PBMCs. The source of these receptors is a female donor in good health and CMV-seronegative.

Here the CDR3 DNA reads TGTGCCAGCAGCCCCAGGGTGGGTAGCTCCTACGAGCAGTACTTC. Protein sequence: CASSPRVGSSYEQYF. The chain carries TRBV27 and TRBJ2-7; TRBD1 might be the D (5 bases). Germline CDR1 MNHEY, CDR2 SMNVEV (reference sequence). The CDR3 is made up of 15 amino acids. The V end was cut by 6 bases, the J end by 0 bases, with 15 bases between.

In DNA form, the CDR3 reads TGTGCCAGCACCCCCACGACTTCCAAGAACACTGAAGCTTTCTTT. Amino acid sequence: CASTPTTSKNTEAFF. The gene calls are TRBV28 and TRBJ1-1; D is uncertain. The CDR3 is 15 amino acids. Looked up from germline, CDR1 is MDHEN and CDR2 is SYDVKM. Trimming removed 7 bases at V and 1 base at J, with 16 bases between.

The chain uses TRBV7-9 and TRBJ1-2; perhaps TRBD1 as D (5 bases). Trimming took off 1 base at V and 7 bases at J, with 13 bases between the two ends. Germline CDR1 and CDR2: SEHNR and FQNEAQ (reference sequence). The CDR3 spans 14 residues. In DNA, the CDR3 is TGTGCCAGCAGCTTAGGGTCGACAGTCGGTGGCTACACCTTC. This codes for CASSLGSTVGGYTF.

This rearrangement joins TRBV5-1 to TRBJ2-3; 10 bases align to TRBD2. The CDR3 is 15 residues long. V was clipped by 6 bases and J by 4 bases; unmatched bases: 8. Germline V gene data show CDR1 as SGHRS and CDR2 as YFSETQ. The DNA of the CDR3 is TGCGCCAGCAAAGCCGGGACTAGCGTTCCAGATACGCAGTATTTT. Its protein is CASKAGTSVPDTQYF.

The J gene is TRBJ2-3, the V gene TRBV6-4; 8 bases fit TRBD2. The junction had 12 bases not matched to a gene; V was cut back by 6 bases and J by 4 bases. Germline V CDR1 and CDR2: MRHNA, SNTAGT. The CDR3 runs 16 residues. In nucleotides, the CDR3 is TGTGCCAGCAGCCTCAATAGCGGGATCGGGGCAGATACGCAGTATTTT. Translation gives CASSLNSGIGADTQYF.

The CDR3 protein is CASSEMGSQETQYF. DNA for the CDR3: TGTGCCAGCAGTGAAATGGGCAGTCAAGAGACCCAGTACTTC. The chain is built from TRBV2 and TRBJ2-5; D gene ambiguous. Germline CDR1 reads SNHLY; CDR2 reads FYNNEI. The V end lost 2 bases, the J end lost 2 bases, and 9 bases lay between the germline ends. The CDR3 contains 14 residues.

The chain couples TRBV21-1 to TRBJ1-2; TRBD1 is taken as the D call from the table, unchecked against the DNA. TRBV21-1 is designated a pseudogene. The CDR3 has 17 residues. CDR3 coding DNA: TGTGCCAGCAGCCCTTGCGTTGAGGGGGGCAGGGGGTATGGGTACACCTTC. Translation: CASSPCVEGGRGYGYTF.

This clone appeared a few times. CDR3 nucleotide sequence: TGCAGCGTTACGAGGACTAGCGGGAGAGGGGATACGCAGTATTTT. Encoded protein: CSVTRTSGRGDTQYF. V and J are TRBV29-1 and TRBJ2-3; TRBD2 aligns across 13 bases. CDR1 and CDR2 from the germline V gene are SQVTM and ANQGSEA. CDR3 length equals 15 residues. Losses at the gene ends were 5 bases for V and 6 bases for J; bases not matched to a gene: 8.

CDR3 in amino acids: CASSLTENTGELFF. The CDR3 DNA is TGTGCCAGCAGCTTGACAGAGAACACCGGGGAGCTGTTTTTT. The chain combines TRBV5-6 with TRBJ2-2; D is undetermined. Germline assignment: CDR1 SGHDT and CDR2 YYEEEE. Trimming stripped 1 base from V and 1 base from J, with 5 bases between. The CDR3 runs to 14 residues.

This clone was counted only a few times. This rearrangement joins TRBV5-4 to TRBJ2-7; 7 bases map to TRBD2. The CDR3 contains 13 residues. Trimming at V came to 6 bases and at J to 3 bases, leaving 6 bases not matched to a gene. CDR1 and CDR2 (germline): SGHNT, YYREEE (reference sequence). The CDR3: CASTPSGNYEQYF. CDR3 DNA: TGTGCCAGCACCCCTAGCGGAAACTACGAGCAGTACTTC.

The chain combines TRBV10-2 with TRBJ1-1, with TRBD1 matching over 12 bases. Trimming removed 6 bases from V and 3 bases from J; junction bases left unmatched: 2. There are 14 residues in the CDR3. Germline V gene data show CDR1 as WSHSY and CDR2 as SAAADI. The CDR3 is CASRGQGAYTEAFF. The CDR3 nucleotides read TGCGCCAGCAGGGGACAGGGGGCGTACACTGAAGCTTTCTTT.

The DNA of the CDR3 is TGCGCCAGCAGACCGGACAGGGGACCCTATGGCTACACCTTC. It yields the protein CASRPDRGPYGYTF. V usage is TRBV5-1 and J usage is TRBJ1-2, with TRBD1 matching 9 bases. Per germline, CDR1 SGHRS and CDR2 YFSETQ. V trimming: 5 bases; J trimming: 4 bases; junction bases outside the gene matches: 6. The CDR3 has 14 amino acids. Variable domain in full (rest from reference TRBV5-1 and TRBJ1-2): KAGVTQTPRYLIKTRGQQVTLSCSPISGHRSVSWYQQTPGQGLQFLFEYFSETQRNKGNFPGRFSGRQFSNSRSEMNVSTLELGDSALYLCASRPDRGPYGYTFGSGTRLTVV.

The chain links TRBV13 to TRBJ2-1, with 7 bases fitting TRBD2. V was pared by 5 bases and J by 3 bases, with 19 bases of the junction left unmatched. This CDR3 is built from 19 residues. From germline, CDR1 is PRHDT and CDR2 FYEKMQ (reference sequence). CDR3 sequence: CASSPLGREGRGLYNEQFF. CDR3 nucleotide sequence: TGTGCCAGCAGCCCGCTTGGGAGGGAGGGCCGAGGGCTCTACAATGAGCAGTTCTTC.

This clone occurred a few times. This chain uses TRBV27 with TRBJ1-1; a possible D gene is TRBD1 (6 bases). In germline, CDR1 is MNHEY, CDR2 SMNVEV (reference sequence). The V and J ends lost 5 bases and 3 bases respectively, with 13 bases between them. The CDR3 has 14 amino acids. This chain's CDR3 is CASSILRGDTEAFF. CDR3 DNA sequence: TGTGCCAGCAGTATCCTCAGGGGAGACACTGAAGCTTTCTTT.